The 31 T cell receptor beta chains in this list originate from one sample, sequenced in a study of cytotoxic CD8 clonotypes in ibrutinib-treated CLL. Profiled with immunoSEQ multiplex PCR; TCRdb holds only in-frame clones, not every one. The data contain about 160,000 clones, 70% to 90% of them singletons. The material was PBMCs, obtained at disease progression, from a patient treated with ibrutinib. These receptors were obtained from a human donor with chronic lymphocytic leukemia.

The chain carries TRBV6-5 and TRBJ1-5; perhaps TRBD1 as D (5 bases). The germline V gene has CDR1 MNHEY and CDR2 SVGAGI. The CDR3 has 15 amino acids. V lost 5 bases, J lost 3 bases, and 14 bases lay in between. CDR3 bases: TGTGCCAGCAGTAGAAGACAGTCCCTCAATCAGCCCCAGCATTTT. It specifies CASSRRQSLNQPQHF.

The gene calls are TRBV7-9 and TRBJ2-5; D possibly corresponds to TRBD1 (6 bases). Deletions cut 5 bases from V and 8 bases from J, with 21 bases between. The CDR3 spans 15 residues. Germline V gene data show CDR1 as SEHNR and CDR2 as FQNEAQ (reference sequence). In DNA form, the CDR3 reads TGTGCCAGCAGCCACCCGTGGGGGCGCAGTGAAACCCAGTACTTC. As protein: CASSHPWGRSETQYF.

The rearrangement links TRBV6-1 to TRBJ1-5; 9 nucleotides agree with TRBD1. V was pared by 3 bases and J by 3 bases, with 3 bases of the junction left unmatched. Germline assignment: CDR1 MNHNS and CDR2 SASEGT. The CDR3 runs to 15 residues. CDR3: CASSETGGFNQPQHF. CDR3 DNA: TGTGCCAGCAGTGAGACAGGGGGATTCAATCAGCCCCAGCATTTT.

The chain joins TRBV18 to TRBJ2-5; TRBD2 might be the D (5 bases). Germline V gives CDR1 KGHSH, CDR2 LQKENI. This CDR3 has 14 residues. Trimming pared 3 bases from V and 2 bases from J, leaving 10 bases between. This chain's CDR3 is CASSPLLGQETQYF. DNA for the CDR3: TGTGCCAGCTCACCTTTACTAGGACAAGAGACCCAGTACTTC.

The V gene is TRBV6-1, the J gene TRBJ1-2; no clear D. V dropped 3 bases and J dropped 4 bases, with 12 bases sitting between them. Germline V CDR1 and CDR2: MNHNS, SASEGT. The CDR3 length is 14 residues. Here the CDR3 reads CASSDYRGGYGYTF. In DNA, the CDR3 is TGTGCCAGCAGTGACTACCGGGGAGGCTATGGCTACACCTTC.

This clone came up once. The J gene is TRBJ2-3, the V gene TRBV4-3; 7 bases are a match to TRBD2. The CDR3 contains 17 residues. CDR1 is LGHNA and CDR2 is YSLEER in the germline V gene. Unmatched junction bases numbered 11, after V lost 4 bases and J lost 1 base. The CDR3 sequence is CASSPRGGRRGTDTQYF. Here the CDR3 DNA reads TGCGCCAGCAGCCCACGAGGCGGGAGACGGGGCACAGATACGCAGTATTTT.

The rearrangement uses TRBV19 and TRBJ1-1, with TRBD1 identical over 11 bases. Germline V gives CDR1 LNHDA, CDR2 SQIVND (reference sequence). The trim removed 3 bases at V and 4 bases at J, leaving 4 bases unmatched. This CDR3 has 15 residues. The CDR3 DNA reads TGTGCCAGTAGTATCTCCGGGACAGGGGGCACTGAAGCTTTCTTT. Its translation is CASSISGTGGTEAFF.

Here the CDR3 DNA reads TGTGCCAGCTCACCGACCATCGGGGACAGGGGAGCTTTCGGTGGAAACACCATATATTTT. It is translated as CASSPTIGDRGAFGGNTIYF. The chain couples TRBV18 to TRBJ1-3, with TRBD1 identical over 10 bases. The V and J ends lost 3 bases and 3 bases, in that order; junction bases with no gene match: 17. The CDR3 sequence is 20 residues long. Germline CDR1 and CDR2: KGHSH and LQKENI.

This sequence joins TRBV19 and TRBJ1-1; TRBD1 might be the D (6 bases). V was clipped by 6 bases and J by 1 base, with 24 bases between them. Germline V CDR1 and CDR2: LNHDA, SQIVND (reference sequence). This CDR3 comprises 18 residues. The CDR3 spells CASSYGAGRDTKNTEAFF. As DNA, the CDR3 is TGTGCCAGTAGCTATGGGGCAGGTCGGGACACCAAGAACACTGAAGCTTTCTTT.

The chain couples TRBV4-1 to TRBJ1-2, with a weak D call TRBD1 (5 bases). CDR3 length: 17 residues. Germline V lookup: CDR1 MGHRA, CDR2 YSYEKL. V was trimmed by 0 bases and J by 2 bases, leaving 16 bases between them. Written as DNA, the CDR3 is TGCGCCAGCAGCCAAGAGTCAAGGGGATTAAGAAACTATGGCTACACCTTC. Its protein is CASSQESRGLRNYGYTF.

DNA for the CDR3: TGTGCCAGTAGTATAGTCTCGCGGGTGCGAGGAAACACCATATATTTT. Its translation is CASSIVSRVRGNTIYF. This chain links TRBV19 with TRBJ1-3, with D unclear. The germline V gene has CDR1 LNHDA and CDR2 SQIVND (reference sequence). V shed 1 base and J shed 4 bases, with 14 bases lying between them. CDR3 length: 16 amino acids.

The J gene is TRBJ2-5, the V gene TRBV5-1, with 8 positions matching TRBD2. The V gene's germline CDR1 is SGHRS and CDR2 YFSETQ. There are 14 residues in the CDR3. Unmatched junction bases numbered 6, after V lost 4 bases and J lost 4 bases. The CDR3 bases are TGCGCCAGCAGCCCCGGGGGGGGTCGAGAGACCCAGTACTTC. As protein: CASSPGGGRETQYF.

The rearrangement uses TRBV18 and TRBJ1-2, with D maybe TRBD1 (6 bases). Germline assignment: CDR1 KGHSH and CDR2 LQKENI. Trimming shortened V by 6 bases and J by 3 bases, and 17 bases separated the two germline ends. The CDR3 is made up of 15 amino acids. In DNA form, the CDR3 reads TGTGCCAGCTCGCAAGCGGGGGCAGGGGACTATGGCTACACCTTC. This codes for CASSQAGAGDYGYTF.

The chain joins TRBV30 to TRBJ2-3, with 9 bases fitting TRBD2. J was trimmed by 5 bases and V by 4 bases; bases with no gene match: 13. The CDR3 consists of 16 residues. Looked up from germline, CDR1 is GTSNPN and CDR2 is SVGIG (reference sequence). This CDR3 reads CAWNPHQTSGRDTQYF. The CDR3 DNA is TGTGCCTGGAACCCCCACCAGACTAGCGGAAGAGATACGCAGTATTTT.

This clone was seen just once. The rearrangement uses TRBV11-3 and TRBJ2-5; D remains ambiguous. V was cut by 4 bases and J by 2 bases, with 5 bases left in between. CDR1 and CDR2 from the germline V gene are SGHNT and YENEEA. The CDR3 loop spans 12 amino acids. Written as DNA, the CDR3 is TGTGCCAGCAGCTCAACACAAGAGACCCAGTACTTC. Its protein is CASSSTQETQYF.

On this clone itself: The sample contains more than one DNA sequence encoding this CDR3. As DNA, the CDR3 is TGTGCCAGCAGGAAATCCGGGACAGGTGGCGCCGAGCAGTACTTC. As protein: CASRKSGTGGAEQYF. The chain joins TRBV11-2 to TRBJ2-7; 8 bases align to TRBD1. The germline gives CDR1 SGHAT, CDR2 FQNNGV. V lost 6 bases and J lost 6; bases outside the gene matches: 13. The CDR3 consists of 15 residues.

The chain carries TRBV5-1 and TRBJ1-1, with D unclear. CDR3 size: 14 residues. The V and J ends lost 5 bases and 0 bases respectively, with 11 bases between them. Germline V gene data show CDR1 as SGHRS and CDR2 as YFSETQ. The CDR3 spells CASRSTDVNTEAFF. The CDR3 DNA sequence: TGCGCCAGCAGATCGACGGATGTGAACACTGAAGCTTTCTTT.

The rearrangement uses TRBV28 and TRBJ2-7, with 7 bases aligning to TRBD1. Germline CDR1 is MDHEN and CDR2 is SYDVKM. Trimming at V came to 6 bases and at J to 3 bases, leaving 11 bases not matched to a gene. The CDR3 loop spans 15 amino acids. In nucleotides, the CDR3 is TGTGCCAGCAGGACAGGGTCGGAAAAATTCTACGAGCAGTACTTC. Translating gives CASRTGSEKFYEQYF.

The V gene is TRBV2, the J gene TRBJ2-1; TRBD2 agrees at 8 bases. Per germline, CDR1 SNHLY and CDR2 FYNNEI. V lost 6 bases to trimming and J lost 1 base; unmatched junction nucleotides: 5. The CDR3 contains 15 residues. The CDR3 nucleotides are TGTGCCAGCAGGCTTAGCGGGAATTCCTACAATGAGCAGTTCTTC. It is translated as CASRLSGNSYNEQFF.

V gene TRBV19 combines with J gene TRBJ1-1; D remains unclear. This CDR3 has 14 residues. The V end was cut by 2 bases, the J end by 1 base, with 8 bases between. CDR1 is LNHDA, CDR2 SQIVND, per germline (reference sequence). The CDR3 coding sequence is TGTGCCAGTAGTATATCGCTGGGGAACACTGAAGCTTTCTTT. Protein: CASSISLGNTEAFF.

J is TRBJ2-7 and V is TRBV6-1; D is ambiguous. This CDR3 region has 14 residues. Germline CDR1 is MNHNS and CDR2 is SASEGT. Trimming removed 7 bases from V and 0 bases from J, with 13 bases in between. CDR3 nucleotides: TGTGCCAGCATGGCTCACTACCTCTCCTACGAGCAGTACTTC. Translating gives CASMAHYLSYEQYF.

V gene TRBV11-2 combines with J gene TRBJ2-7; 10 bases are shared with TRBD2. Trimming at V came to 4 bases and at J to 4 bases, leaving 10 bases not matched to a gene. Germline V gene lookup returns CDR1 SGHAT and CDR2 FQNNGV. The CDR3 consists of 16 residues. The chain's CDR3 is CASSSQREGLRYEQYF. In nucleotides, the CDR3 is TGTGCCAGCAGCTCCCAGCGGGAGGGCCTCAGGTACGAGCAGTACTTC.

CDR3 sequence reads: CSVDGQGRYEQYF. The CDR3 coding sequence is TGCAGCGTTGACGGACAGGGGAGATACGAGCAGTACTTC. The genes are TRBV29-1 and TRBJ2-7, with 9 bases aligning to TRBD1. Germline CDR1 and CDR2: SQVTM and ANQGSEA. The CDR3 runs to 13 residues. J lost 4 bases, V lost 3 bases, and 4 bases had no gene match.

The rearrangement links TRBV9 to TRBJ1-2, with a possible D match to TRBD1 (6 bases). The CDR3 loop spans 16 amino acids. CDR1 is SGDLS, CDR2 YYNGEE, per germline. The V end lost 3 bases, the J end lost 3 bases, and 18 bases lay between the germline ends. The CDR3 nucleotides are TGTGCCAGCAGCGACGCAAGTAGGGCAGGGGACTATGGCTACACCTTC. Its translation is CASSDASRAGDYGYTF.

The chain joins TRBV19 to TRBJ1-2, with 7 nucleotides matching TRBD1. CDR1 and CDR2 from the germline V gene are LNHDA and SQIVND (reference sequence). The CDR3 is 14 residues long. The J segment lost 4 bases and the V segment lost 3 bases, leaving 5 bases of the junction unmatched. The CDR3 sequence: CASSIDRESYGYTF. In DNA form, the CDR3 reads TGTGCCAGTAGTATCGACAGGGAGAGCTATGGCTACACCTTC.

This chain connects TRBV18 to TRBJ2-7, with 8 nucleotides matching TRBD2. Germline loops: CDR1 KGHSH, CDR2 LQKENI. Losses at the gene ends were 3 bases for V and 6 bases for J; bases not matched to a gene: 19. This CDR3 comprises 18 residues. The CDR3 DNA reads as TGTGCCAGCTCACCCCGTTCAGTCGAGCGGGAGATCTCTACCGAGCAGTACTTC. Translating it yields CASSPRSVEREISTEQYF.

This chain links TRBV11-3 with TRBJ2-1, with D maybe TRBD2 (6 bases). The CDR3 covers 14 residues. CDR1 is SGHNT, CDR2 YENEEA, per germline. V lost 5 bases, J lost 10 bases, and 18 bases lay in between. This CDR3 reads CASSPGGRAGEQFF. CDR3 sequence (DNA): TGTGCCAGCAGCCCCGGGGGTCGGGCGGGAGAGCAGTTCTTC. Full variable domain (outside the CDR3, taken from reference TRBV11-3 and TRBJ2-1): EAGVVQSPRYKIIEKKQPVAFWCNPISGHNTLYWYLQNLGQGPELLIRYENEEAVDDSQLPKDRFSAERLKGVDSTLKIQPAELGDSAVYLCASSPGGRAGEQFFGPGTRLTVL.

The chain recombines TRBV2 with TRBJ2-3; 8 nucleotides line up with TRBD1. Germline-derived CDR1 and CDR2 are SNHLY and FYNNEI. V gave up 4 bases and J gave up 4 bases; unmatched junction bases: 4. The CDR3 extends over 14 amino acids. CDR3 protein: CASSGQGTADTQYF. The CDR3 DNA is TGTGCCAGCAGTGGACAGGGGACCGCAGATACGCAGTATTTT. The full variable domain, in which reference TRBV2 and TRBJ2-3 provide the parts outside the CDR3, is EPEVTQTPSHQVTQMGQEVILRCVPISNHLYFYWYRQILGQKVEFLVSFYNNEISEKSEIFDDQFSVERPDGSNFTLKIRSTKLEDSAMYFCASSGQGTADTQYFGPGTRLTVL.

This clone was recorded a few times. V usage is TRBV6-1 and J usage is TRBJ1-2; the match to TRBD1 covers 9 bases. CDR3 size: 15 residues. Germline loops: CDR1 MNHNS, CDR2 SASEGT. Unmatched junction bases numbered 13, after V lost 0 bases and J lost 14 bases. CDR3 nucleotides: TGTGCCAGCAGTGAAGCCCCGAGGACAGGGGTTATAGAAACCTTC. It yields the protein CASSEAPRTGVIETF.

This chain connects TRBV10-1 to TRBJ2-3; TRBD2 matches at 7 bases. CDR1 and CDR2 (germline): WNHNN, SYGVQD (reference sequence). This CDR3 is built from 15 residues. V dropped 0 bases and J dropped 2; count of bases not matched to a gene: 2. CDR3 nucleotides: TGCGCCAGCAGTGAGTCCGCGGGGGACACAGATACGCAGTATTTT. The encoded protein is CASSESAGDTDTQYF.

The chain joins TRBV19 to TRBJ2-1; possibly TRBD1 for D (7 bases). The CDR3 covers 13 residues. Trimming removed 9 bases from V and 6 bases from J, with 15 bases in between. The germline V gene encodes CDR1 LNHDA and CDR2 SQIVND (reference sequence). In nucleotides, the CDR3 is TGTGCCAGCGGACGGGGGACAGTCAATGAGCAGTTCTTC. Its protein is CASGRGTVNEQFF.